A single sample gave rise to the 14 T cell receptor beta chains below, sequenced in a study of cytomegalovirus exposure and HLA in healthy donors. Primers for the PCR totalled 60 Vbeta and 13 Jbeta. This table comes from immunoSEQ multiplex PCR, and its TCRdb copy is limited to in-frame clones, with some not included. Among around 200,000 clones listed, approximately 80% were seen once. Sample: PBMCs. Receptors originate from a man aged 50 to 60 in good health and CMV-seronegative.

V is TRBV4-2 and J is TRBJ2-7; tentative D call: TRBD2 (5 bases). V lost 1 base and J 2 bases, leaving 12 bases between the germline ends. In germline, CDR1 is LGHNA, CDR2 YNFKEQ. CDR3 length: 15 residues. The CDR3 DNA is TGTGCCAGCAGCCAAGTTGGAGGTCGCACCTACGAGCAGTACTTC. This gives the protein CASSQVGGRTYEQYF.

The rearrangement uses TRBV7-9 and TRBJ1-4; D not certain. With 5 bases removed from V and 5 bases from J, the gap between germline ends came to 18 bases. This CDR3 contains 16 residues. CDR1 SEHNR and CDR2 FQNEAQ come from the germline V gene (reference sequence). The CDR3 here is CASSPRDGHQNEKLFF. Written as DNA, the CDR3 is TGTGCCAGCAGCCCACGGGATGGGCATCAGAATGAAAAACTGTTTTTT.

A few counts support this clone. J is TRBJ1-5 and V is TRBV7-8; a weak D match, TRBD1 (5 bases). Germline assignment: CDR1 SGHVS and CDR2 FQNEAQ. The V and J ends lost 3 bases and 5 bases respectively, with 14 bases between them. CDR3 size: 15 residues. The CDR3 here is CASSFNGRGDQPQHF. CDR3 bases: TGTGCCAGCAGCTTCAACGGGCGGGGGGATCAGCCCCAGCATTTT.

This sequence joins TRBV9 and TRBJ2-1; TRBD1 agrees at 9 bases. Germline CDR1 reads SGDLS; CDR2 reads YYNGEE. CDR3 size: 15 residues. V lost 0 bases and J lost 4; bases outside the gene matches: 2. The CDR3 DNA follows: TGTGCCAGCAGCGTAGAGGACAGGGGTTACAATGAGCAGTTCTTC. Its translation is CASSVEDRGYNEQFF.

The chain joins TRBV9 to TRBJ1-3; D is perhaps TRBD1 (5 bases). The CDR3 loop spans 13 amino acids. Germline assignment: CDR1 SGDLS and CDR2 YYNGEE. V dropped 4 bases and J dropped 8 bases, with 13 bases sitting between them. The CDR3 sequence: CASSTRAPDTIYF. CDR3 coding DNA: TGTGCCAGCAGCACCAGGGCCCCGGACACCATATATTTT.

This clone was recorded a few times. The chain uses TRBV6-4 and TRBJ2-3; no firm D call. Between the trimmed V and J ends, which lost 2 bases and 2 bases, there was a span of 11 bases. Germline V CDR1 and CDR2: MRHNA, SNTAGT. The CDR3 extends over 15 amino acids. The DNA of the CDR3 is TGTGCCAGCAGTGACGGCAGAACCTCCACAGATACGCAGTATTTT. Amino acid sequence: CASSDGRTSTDTQYF.

J is TRBJ2-2 and V is TRBV11-2, with TRBD1 matching 8 bases. Germline V gene sequence: CDR1 SGHAT, CDR2 FQNNGV. This CDR3 is 15 amino acids long. Trimming cost V 1 base and J 7 bases; bases outside gene matches: 5. This CDR3 reads CASSLGPGGFGELFF. In DNA, the CDR3 is TGTGCCAGCAGCTTAGGCCCAGGGGGCTTCGGGGAGCTGTTTTTT.

This rearrangement joins TRBV18 to TRBJ2-7, with no clear D. The CDR3 consists of 13 residues. Between the trimmed V and J ends, which lost 3 bases and 0 bases, there was a span of 6 bases. CDR1 KGHSH and CDR2 LQKENI come from the germline V gene. The CDR3 sequence: CASSPPRSYEQYF. The CDR3 DNA reads as TGTGCCAGCTCACCCCCCCGCTCCTACGAGCAGTACTTC.

In nucleotides, the CDR3 is TGTGCCAGCAGCTTGACCGGGACAGGGGACGACGAGCAGTACTTC. This codes for CASSLTGTGDDEQYF. This chain uses TRBV11-2 with TRBJ2-5; 10 nucleotides line up with TRBD1. The DNA end favors TRBJ2-7, so the J call may be wrong. The CDR3 runs to 15 residues. The germline gives CDR1 SGHAT, CDR2 FQNNGV.

This clone appeared a few times. The chain employs TRBV4-1 and TRBJ1-2; 8 nucleotides agree with TRBD1. Germline V gene sequence: CDR1 MGHRA, CDR2 YSYEKL. CDR3 length equals 15 residues. The V and J ends lost 0 bases and 8 bases, in that order; junction bases with no gene match: 8. The CDR3 protein is CASSQEWTGNRGYTF. In DNA form, the CDR3 reads TGCGCCAGCAGCCAAGAATGGACAGGGAATAGGGGCTACACCTTC.

This sequence joins TRBV5-1 and TRBJ2-1; 9 bases map to TRBD1. Looked up from germline, CDR1 is SGHRS and CDR2 is YFSETQ. The J segment lost 5 bases and the V segment lost 4 bases, leaving 7 bases of the junction unmatched. CDR3 size: 15 residues. Here the CDR3 reads CASSLGQGTNNEQFF. The CDR3 nucleotides are TGCGCCAGCAGCCTAGGACAGGGGACTAACAATGAGCAGTTCTTC.

V and J are TRBV4-1 and TRBJ1-1; 10 bases fit TRBD1. This CDR3 is built from 18 residues. V was pared by 4 bases and J by 4 bases, with 15 bases of the junction left unmatched. The germline V gene encodes CDR1 MGHRA and CDR2 YSYEKL. The CDR3 sequence: CASSPQWGQGRVFTEAFF. CDR3 coding DNA: TGCGCCAGCAGCCCTCAGTGGGGACAGGGGCGGGTTTTCACTGAAGCTTTCTTT.

This clone showed up just a few times. The rearrangement joins TRBV5-1 to TRBJ2-7, with 10 positions matching TRBD2. Germline CDR1 reads SGHRS; CDR2 reads YFSETQ. CDR3 length: 16 amino acids. J lost 6 bases, V lost 4 bases, and 13 bases had no gene match. Written as DNA, the CDR3 is TGCGCCAGCAGCGCGACTAGCGGGTCTCTGACGATCGAGCAGTACTTC. Translating it yields CASSATSGSLTIEQYF.

The chain is built from TRBV30 and TRBJ2-3; 9 bases fit TRBD2. The trim removed 4 bases at V and 6 bases at J, leaving 14 bases unmatched. The CDR3 loop spans 16 amino acids. Germline CDR1 GTSNPN, CDR2 SVGIG (reference sequence). The CDR3 nucleotides are TGTGCCTGGACCAACCCCGGTAGCGGGAGTTGGGATACGCAGTATTTT. Residues: CAWTNPGSGSWDTQYF. Using reference TRBV30 and TRBJ2-3 for the parts outside the CDR3, the full variable domain is SQTIHQWPATLVQPVGSPLSLECTVEGTSNPNLYWYRQAAGRGLQLLFYSVGIGQISSEVPQNLSASRPQDRQFILSSKKLLLSDSGFYLCAWTNPGSGSWDTQYFGPGTRLTVL.